This T cell receptor (beta chain) originates from a study of blood T cell repertoires in COVID-19. This clone was observed a single time. TCRdb's table, derived via immunoSEQ multiplex PCR, lists solely in-frame clones and lacks some. The data show about 350,000 clones, under 95% seen once. The CDR3 contains 13 residues. Deletions cut 5 bases from V and 3 bases from J, with 8 bases between. Germline V gene lookup returns CDR1 SGHVS and CDR2 FNYEAQ. The TCR was taken from a woman aged 18-29 years who had recovered from COVID-19. Sequencing used peripheral blood. The chain has TRBV7-6 and TRBJ1-3; D not resolved. CDR3 in amino acids: CASSPTLGNTIYF. In DNA form, the CDR3 reads TGTGCCAGCAGCCCGACACTTGGAAACACCATATATTTT.